The clone carrying this TCR beta chain came up once. Its antigen is unidentified. As for time point: week 23, last vaccination. Vaccination comprised doses that each held 300 ug of mutant IDH1 20-mer peptide, plus topical imiquimod. These data are taken from a study of a mutant IDH1 vaccine in newly diagnosed glioma. Notes on the study in general: Immune responses induced by vaccination arose in roughly 95% of the patients.

Repertoires were generated with immunoSEQ multiplex PCR, while TCRdb's copy carries only in-frame clones and drops some. Seen here are tens of thousands of clones, about four fifths observed once, and the top ten hold about 6.3%. The CDR3 is 14 residues long. The germline CDR1 and CDR2 sequences are MNHEY and SVGAGI. V was shortened by 2 bases and J by 4 bases, with 11 bases between the two germline ends. The sequence derives from a woman between 35 and 50 years old with glioma. Some clones in this sample may be carry-over from other donors' samples. The genes are TRBV6-5 and TRBJ1-1; D perhaps matches TRBD1 (5 bases). Sequencing was performed on PBMCs, taken from a glioma patient whose treatment included an IDH1 peptide vaccine. As DNA, the CDR3 is TGTGCCAGCAGTTACAGGGGAGGGGTCACTGAAGCTTTCTTT. Translated, it gives CASSYRGGVTEAFF.